These T cell receptor beta chains were read from a single sample in a study of blood T cell repertoires in COVID-19. Produced via immunoSEQ multiplex PCR; TCRdb's table is partial and in-frame only. The sample gives around 230,000 clones, approximately 88% of which show up once; 2% to 3% is in the top ten. Sample: PBMCs or T cells enriched from blood (not recorded which). The receptor set was obtained from a woman aged 40 to 49 with acute COVID-19. Both conserved end residues are part of each CDR3. D genes are given only for firm matches. Rows give clone size only sometimes, using once, few, many, or a class for an expanded clone.

>14|-|TRBJ2-1|TRBV3-1/TRBV3-2|-
CASSQAGHSNEQFF
TGTGCCAGCAGCCAAGCGGGACACTCCAATGAGCAGTTCTTC
>12|TRBD1|TRBJ1-1|TRBV29-1|-
CSVDRVSTEAFF
TGCAGCGTCGACAGGGTATCCACTGAAGCTTTCTTT
>17|TRBD2|TRBJ2-5|TRBV2|-
CASSVRAGTSVQETQYF
TGTGCCAGCAGTGTCCGGGCCGGGACTAGCGTTCAAGAGACCCAGTACTTC
>13|-|TRBJ1-1|TRBV2|-
CASSGQGNTEAFF
TGTGCCAGCAGTGGCCAGGGGAACACTGAAGCTTTCTTT
>15|-|TRBJ2-2|TRBV3-1/TRBV3-2|-
CASSQSDKDTGELFF
TGTGCCAGCAGCCAGAGTGACAAAGACACCGGGGAGCTGTTTTTT
>13|-|TRBJ1-5|TRBV5-1|once
CASSRDSNQPQHF
TGCGCCAGCAGTCGAGATAGCAATCAGCCCCAGCATTTT
>15|TRBD1|TRBJ2-1|TRBV5-4|-
CASSVDRGGYNEQFF
TGTGCCAGCAGCGTTGACAGGGGAGGTTACAATGAGCAGTTCTTC
>16|TRBD1|TRBJ2-1|TRBV6-2/TRBV6-3|-
CASSYRAGTGFNEQFF
TGTGCCAGCAGTTACCGGGCCGGGACAGGGTTCAATGAGCAGTTCTTC
>14|-|TRBJ2-1|TRBV18|-
CASSHSGVYNEQFF
TGTGCCAGCTCACATTCGGGGGTCTACAATGAGCAGTTCTTC
>15|TRBD1|TRBJ1-1|TRBV5-1|-
CASSAGTGGNTEAFF
TGCGCCAGCAGCGCCGGGACAGGGGGCAACACTGAAGCTTTCTTT
>16|-|TRBJ1-2|TRBV5-1|-
CASSLLLKGDNYGYTF
TGCGCCAGCAGCCTCCTTTTAAAGGGAGACAACTATGGCTACACCTTC
>13|TRBD1|TRBJ1-1|TRBV3-1/TRBV3-2|-
CASRQGSNTEAFF
TGTGCCAGCAGACAGGGGTCGAACACTGAAGCTTTCTTT
>13|-|TRBJ1-4|TRBV6-5|-
CASSPSGREKLFF
TGTGCCAGCAGTCCCTCCGGTCGGGAAAAACTGTTTTTT
>13|-|TRBJ2-5|TRBV11-2|-
CASSQRVFGTQYF
TGTGCCAGCAGCCAACGGGTTTTCGGGACCCAGTACTTC
>14|TRBD2|TRBJ2-3|TRBV27|-
CASTQLAGADTQYF
TGTGCCAGCACCCAACTAGCGGGGGCAGATACGCAGTATTTT
>12|-|TRBJ1-2|TRBV29-1|-
CSVDAGKYGYTF
TGCAGCGTTGACGCAGGGAAGTATGGCTACACCTTC
>14|TRBD1|TRBJ1-2|TRBV5-1|-
CASRSGTGFYGYTF
TGCGCCAGCCGATCCGGGACAGGGTTCTATGGCTACACCTTC
>14|-|TRBJ2-1|TRBV10-1|-
CASSSTSSYNEQFF
TGCGCCAGCAGTTCTACGAGCTCCTACAATGAGCAGTTCTTC
>14|-|TRBJ2-1|TRBV6-2/TRBV6-3|-
CASSFRGTYNEQFF
TGTGCCAGCAGCTTCAGGGGTACCTACAATGAGCAGTTCTTC
>13|-|TRBJ1-5|TRBV24-1|-
CATSDRGYQPQHF
TGTGCCACCAGTGACAGGGGATATCAGCCCCAGCATTTT
>13|-|TRBJ2-2|TRBV5-4|once
CASSLALAGELFF
TGTGCCAGCAGCTTGGCCCTAGCGGGGGAGCTGTTTTTT
>15|-|TRBJ1-3|TRBV2|-
CASSETQVSGNTIYF
TGTGCCAGCAGTGAAACCCAGGTCTCTGGAAACACCATATATTTT
>15|-|TRBJ2-7|TRBV6-1|-
CASSDLLRISYEQYF
TGTGCCAGCAGTGATCTTCTCAGAATCTCCTACGAGCAGTACTTC
>19|TRBD2|TRBJ2-3|TRBV7-9|-
CASSPRTSGRAGNTDTQYF
TGTGCCAGCAGCCCGAGGACTAGCGGGAGGGCCGGGAACACAGATACGCAGTATTTT
>13|-|TRBJ1-1|TRBV5-5|-
CASSLEVRSEAFF
TGTGCCAGCAGCTTGGAGGTGAGGTCTGAAGCTTTCTTT
>15|-|TRBJ2-7|TRBV28|-
CASSSPAGPYYEQYF
TGTGCCAGCAGTTCCCCGGCGGGACCTTACTACGAGCAGTACTTC
>15|-|TRBJ1-2|TRBV19|-
CASSTNGQRSYGYTF
TGTGCCAGTAGTACCAATGGACAGCGCTCCTATGGCTACACCTTC
>16|-|TRBJ2-2|TRBV6-4|-
CASSERWPSPVGELFF
TGTGCCAGCAGTGAACGTTGGCCCAGTCCTGTCGGGGAGCTGTTTTTT
>14|TRBD2|TRBJ2-5|TRBV7-2|-
CASSFGTSGETQYF
TGTGCCAGCAGCTTCGGGACTAGCGGAGAGACCCAGTACTTC
>11|-|TRBJ2-5|TRBV29-1|-
CSVVRGETQYF
TGCAGCGTCGTTAGGGGGGAGACCCAGTACTTC
>16|TRBD1|TRBJ1-6|TRBV5-4|-
CASSQGQGRGNSPLHF
TGTGCCAGCAGCCAGGGACAGGGAAGGGGAAATTCACCCCTCCACTTT
>15|-|TRBJ2-1|TRBV7-9|once
CASSLATSSYNEQFF
TGTGCCAGCAGCTTAGCCACGAGCTCCTACAATGAGCAGTTCTTC
>13|-|TRBJ1-1|TRBV29-1|-
CSVGGLLNTEAFF
TGCAGCGTTGGGGGACTCCTGAACACTGAAGCTTTCTTT
>15|-|TRBJ1-3|TRBV5-1|-
CASSLGSGAGNTIYF
TGCGCCAGCAGCTTGGGATCAGGGGCTGGAAACACCATATATTTT
>14|TRBD1|TRBJ1-3|TRBV30|-
CAWSTGASGNTIYF
TGTGCCTGGAGTACAGGGGCCTCTGGAAACACCATATATTTT
>13|-|TRBJ2-3|TRBV25-1|-
CASRGQATDTQYF
TGTGCCAGCAGGGGGCAGGCCACAGATACGCAGTATTTT
>14|-|TRBJ1-2|TRBV30|-
CAWSRGGSGYGYTF
TGTGCCTGGAGTCGGGGGGGCTCTGGCTATGGCTACACCTTC
>16|TRBD2|TRBJ2-5|TRBV6-6|-
CASRPQTSGGRKTQYF
TGTGCCAGCAGACCACAAACTAGCGGGGGGAGGAAGACCCAGTACTTC
>16|-|TRBJ2-2|TRBV11-2|-
CASSLDRRAGTGELFF
TGTGCCAGCAGCTTAGATCGTCGGGCAGGGACCGGGGAGCTGTTTTTT
>15|-|TRBJ2-5|TRBV11-3|-
CASSPLLAPRETQYF
TGTGCCAGCAGCCCACTGCTAGCGCCGCGGGAGACCCAGTACTTC
>15|-|TRBJ1-6|TRBV7-9|-
CASSLTAGANSPLHF
TGTGCCAGCAGCTTAACCGCAGGGGCTAATTCACCCCTCCACTTT
>16|-|TRBJ1-4|TRBV4-3|few
CASSQDLSRPGEKLFF
TGCGCCAGCAGCCAAGATCTCTCCAGGCCAGGGGAAAAACTGTTTTTT
>15|-|TRBJ2-2|TRBV18|-
CASSPPSGNTGELFF
TGTGCCAGCTCACCACCGAGCGGGAACACCGGGGAGCTGTTTTTT
>12|-|TRBJ2-1|TRBV6-6|-
CASRPGLDEQFF
TGTGCCAGCAGACCAGGGTTGGATGAGCAGTTCTTC
>14|-|TRBJ2-3|TRBV19|-
CASSISGSQGTQYF
TGTGCCAGTAGTATCTCAGGTAGTCAAGGTACGCAGTATTTT
>14|TRBD1|TRBJ1-5|TRBV10-2|-
CASSAGQESQPQHF
TGCGCCAGCAGTGCGGGACAGGAGTCTCAGCCCCAGCATTTT
>14|TRBD1|TRBJ2-7|TRBV4-1|-
CASSSRQGPYEQYF
TGCGCCAGCAGCAGTAGACAGGGTCCCTACGAGCAGTACTTC
>12|-|TRBJ2-3|TRBV6-5|-
CASRSTRDTQYF
TGTGCCAGCAGGTCGACACGAGATACGCAGTATTTT
>15|-|TRBJ1-5|TRBV5-1|-
CASSLAGDSYQPQHF
TGCGCCAGCAGCTTGGCCGGGGATTCCTATCAGCCCCAGCATTTT
>13|-|TRBJ1-1|TRBV18|once
CASFGGLNTEAFF
TGTGCCAGCTTCGGGGGATTGAACACTGAAGCTTTCTTT
>16|TRBD1|TRBJ2-4|TRBV27|-
CASSLRGPGGKNIQYF
TGTGCCAGCAGTTTAAGGGGGCCTGGAGGCAAAAACATTCAGTACTTC
>14|TRBD1|TRBJ2-7|TRBV6-5|once
CASSWTGVPYEQYF
TGTGCCAGCAGTTGGACAGGGGTCCCCTACGAGCAGTACTTC
>16|TRBD1|TRBJ1-6|TRBV7-9|-
CASSSARQGHNSPLHF
TGTGCCAGCAGCTCCGCTCGACAGGGTCACAATTCACCCCTCCACTTT
>16|-|TRBJ2-2|TRBV2|-
CASRPQGMANTGELFF
TGTGCCAGTAGGCCCCAGGGAATGGCGAACACCGGGGAGCTGTTTTTT